This entry features one T cell receptor beta chain sequence. The data derive from a study of blood T cell repertoires in COVID-19. For the study at large: From the United States, Italy and Spain came samples of acute and convalescent COVID-19. PBMCs, B-cell-depleted T cells, or T cells were the source of the cDNA or gDNA that made up the material.

Generated by immunoSEQ multiplex PCR, the TCRdb table keeps only in-frame clones and is missing some. The table lists under 200,000 clones, roughly 72% of them singletons. Looked up from germline, CDR1 is LGHNT and CDR2 is FRNRAP. Trimming cost V 7 bases and J 2 bases; bases outside gene matches: 5. The CDR3 is made up of 14 amino acids. This clonotype originated in a woman older than 75 with acute or convalescent COVID-19. The sequencing input was peripheral blood. This chain uses TRBV12-5 with TRBJ2-5, with TRBD1 matching over 9 bases. CDR3 sequence reads: CASARDRGQETQYF. CDR3 nucleotide sequence: TGTGCTAGTGCCCGAGACAGGGGGCAAGAGACCCAGTACTTC.